What follows is one T cell receptor (beta chain) and its context. Per the authors' pipeline: For nucleated cells, counts were estimated from reference gene primer amplification. Profiled with immunoSEQ multiplex PCR; TCRdb holds only in-frame clones, not every one. V and J calls and clone size are copied from that table; D and trimming were computed from the DNA. Here the sample spans approximately 150,000 clones, roughly 84% being singletons. This sample was taken from a study of blood T cell repertoires in COVID-19. Recruits, aged about 18 to 95 years, lived in 25 or so US areas. Clinical histories supplied by participants themselves formed the basis of cohort assignment. Sequencing was done on a sample of PBMCs or T cells enriched from blood (not recorded which). The clonotype was recovered from a man in his sixties who had recovered from COVID-19.

CDR3 coding DNA: TGTGCCAGCAGTTTAAGACAGGGGGGTTATAGCAATCAGCCCCAGCATTTT. Translated, it gives CASSLRQGGYSNQPQHF. V is TRBV28 and J is TRBJ1-5, with 9 bases lining up with TRBD1. V shed 2 bases and J 0 bases; nucleotides not matched to a gene: 5. The CDR3 contains 17 residues. Per the germline V gene, CDR1 is MDHEN and CDR2 is SYDVKM.